A selection of T cell receptor beta chains follows, all from one sample in a study of CD8 T cells in ankylosing spondylitis. TCRdb reprocessed the 5' RACE reads with MiXCR, giving one entry per CDR3 protein. The sample includes 220,000 or so distinct CDR3 sequences, 18% seen only once; the top ten take more than 40%. The sample comprised blood, either unsorted or a sorted T cell fraction (not recorded which). These receptors originate from a male donor with ankylosing spondylitis. CDR3s include the opening cysteine and the closing phenylalanine or tryptophan. The D gene is left open where the match is weak. Clone size is not always given. Where it is, it says once, few, many or a class for expanded clones.

v_gene	abundance	j_gene	d_gene	CDR3nt	CDR3aa
TRBV28	few	TRBJ1-5	NA	TGTGCCAGCAGTTTCGGGCAGGGGATAAATCAGCCCCAGCATTTT	CASSFGQGINQPQHF
TRBV6-4	few	TRBJ2-3	NA	TGTGCCAGCAGTGAGTCGGGATCCCCCGCAGATACGCAGTATTTT	CASSESGSPADTQYF
TRBV4-1	few	TRBJ2-7	NA	TGCGCCAGCAGCCCCTTTGCAGGGAACGAGCAGTACTTC	CASSPFAGNEQYF
TRBV9	few	TRBJ2-7	TRBD2	TGTGCCAGCAGCGTAGCACCACCGGGACTAGGAAACTACGAGCAGTACTTC	CASSVAPPGLGNYEQYF
TRBV20-1	many	TRBJ2-7	TRBD2	TGCAGTGCTCCCTCCCCGGCGGGAGGGCTCTACGAGCAGTACTTC	CSAPSPAGGLYEQYF
TRBV5-1	few	TRBJ1-2	NA	TGCGCCAGCACCGTCGGGCAAGATCGGTATGGCTACACCTTC	CASTVGQDRYGYTF
TRBV5-1	NA	TRBJ2-1	TRBD2	TGCGCCAGCAGCAACCTAGCGGGGGAGACCTACAATGAGCAGTTCTTC	CASSNLAGETYNEQFF
TRBV7-9	few	TRBJ2-2	NA	TGTGCCAGCAGCTTAGTGGGGTCCCCTGGTCCCGGGGAGCTGTTTTTT	CASSLVGSPGPGELFF
TRBV11-2	NA	TRBJ2-1	TRBD2	TGTGCCAGCAGCTTATTAGCGGGGGGCACCTACAATGAGCAGTTCTTC	CASSLLAGGTYNEQFF
TRBV6-2/TRBV6-3	few	TRBJ2-5	TRBD2	TGTGCCAGCAGTCCCCCTCTAGGACTAGCGGGGGGGGCGGGCGGCCAAGAGACCCAGTACTTC	CASSPPLGLAGGAGGQETQYF
TRBV4-1	few	TRBJ2-1	NA	TGCGCCAGCAGCCAAGGGGCCTACAATGAGCAGTTCTTC	CASSQGAYNEQFF
TRBV29-1	few	TRBJ2-7	TRBD2	TGCAGCGTTGAAGGGACTAGCGGAAGGGGGCCGGACCCCTACGAGCAGTACTTC	CSVEGTSGRGPDPYEQYF
TRBV7-7	NA	TRBJ2-2	TRBD2	TGTGCTAGCAGCTTGGTGCAGGGAGGGACCGGGGAGCTGTTTTTT	CASSLVQGGTGELFF
TRBV12-3/TRBV12-4	NA	TRBJ2-7	TRBD1	TGTGCCAGCAGTTCCGTCACAGGGGAACCCTACGAGCAGTACTTC	CASSSVTGEPYEQYF
TRBV29-1	NA	TRBJ2-7	NA	TGCAGCGTTGAAATGGTGGGCTTGAACTACGAGCAGTACTTC	CSVEMVGLNYEQYF
TRBV12-3/TRBV12-4	NA	TRBJ1-5	TRBD1	TGTGCCAGCAGTTTAGGACAGGGGGCTGGACAGCCCCAGCATTTT	CASSLGQGAGQPQHF
TRBV20-1	NA	TRBJ2-7	NA	TGCAGTGCTAGAGAAGGGGGGGATATCTACTACGAGCAGTACTTC	CSAREGGDIYYEQYF
TRBV4-1	NA	TRBJ2-7	NA	TGCGCCAGCAGCCAACAGGGGACGGGCGAGCAGTACTTC	CASSQQGTGEQYF
TRBV29-1	NA	TRBJ2-1	TRBD1	TGCAGCGTTGAATTGCAGGGGGCTAATGAGCAGTTCTTC	CSVELQGANEQFF
TRBV29-1	few	TRBJ2-1	TRBD1	TGCAGCGTTCCATCTGTTTTGGGACAGGGAGTGGATGAGCAGTTCTTC	CSVPSVLGQGVDEQFF
TRBV6-5	few	TRBJ1-2	TRBD1	TGTGCCAGCAGTTACTCCGGACAGGGGGCATATCCTAACTATGGCTACACCTTC	CASSYSGQGAYPNYGYTF
TRBV7-9	many	TRBJ2-7	NA	TGTGCCAGCACCACGCAGGGCCTATACGAGCAGTACTTC	CASTTQGLYEQYF
TRBV12-3/TRBV12-4	many	TRBJ1-1	NA	TGTGCCAGCAGTCAATTAGGTGAAGCTTTCTTT	CASSQLGEAFF
TRBV24-1	NA	TRBJ2-1	TRBD1	TGTGCCACCAGTGATTACGGGACAGACCCTTACAATGAGCAGTTCTTC	CATSDYGTDPYNEQFF
TRBV4-1	NA	TRBJ1-2	NA	TGCGCCAGCAGTCAAGTGGGGGCCGGGAATGGCTACACCTTC	CASSQVGAGNGYTF
TRBV27	NA	TRBJ2-3	TRBD2	TGTGCCAGCAGTTTTTTACTTAGCGGGAGGGATACGCAGTATTTT	CASSFLLSGRDTQYF
TRBV7-3	few	TRBJ2-3	NA	TGTGCCAGCAGAGCGGGCGGAACAGATACGCAGTATTTT	CASRAGGTDTQYF
TRBV6-5	NA	TRBJ1-2	TRBD1	TGTGCCAGCAGTTACGACAGGGGACATGGCTACACCTTC	CASSYDRGHGYTF
TRBV4-1	few	TRBJ2-1	TRBD2	TGCGCCAGCAGCCAAGACTCTCTAGCGGAACCCTACAATGAGCAGTTCTTC	CASSQDSLAEPYNEQFF
TRBV27	NA	TRBJ2-7	NA	TGTGCCAGCCGGGCGGACTCCTACGAGCAGTACTTC	CASRADSYEQYF
TRBV11-2	NA	TRBJ1-2	TRBD1	TGTGCCAGCAGCCAGGGACAGGGGATACACTATGGCTACACCTTC	CASSQGQGIHYGYTF
TRBV29-1	many	TRBJ2-1	TRBD2	TGCAGCGTGGAGCCTAGAGCGGGAGCCTACAATGAGCAGTTCTTC	CSVEPRAGAYNEQFF
TRBV15	few	TRBJ2-1	NA	TGTGCCACCAGCAGAGGGGTCGTGGCAGCGAACAATGAGCAGTTCTTC	CATSRGVVAANNEQFF
TRBV20-1	NA	TRBJ2-7	TRBD1	TGCAGTGCTATAGGCACCGGGACAGGGTTGTACGAGCAGTACTTC	CSAIGTGTGLYEQYF
TRBV9	many	TRBJ1-5	NA	TGTGCCAGCAGCGCAACGGGGGATCAGCCCCAGCATTTT	CASSATGDQPQHF
TRBV4-2	NA	TRBJ2-7	NA	TGTGCCAGCAGCCAGCATCAGGGGAACTCCTACGAGCAGTACTTC	CASSQHQGNSYEQYF
TRBV19	NA	TRBJ1-1	NA	TGTGCCAGTAGTATGGAAGGGGCGGGGGGCACTGAAGCTTTCTTT	CASSMEGAGGTEAFF
TRBV20-1	NA	TRBJ2-3	TRBD2	TGCAGTGCCCTGACTAGCCGGAGCAGCACAGATACGCAGTATTTT	CSALTSRSSTDTQYF
TRBV3-1	few	TRBJ1-2	TRBD1	TGTGCCAGCAGCCAACCGACAGGGGTCTATGGCTACACCTTC	CASSQPTGVYGYTF
TRBV27	few	TRBJ1-3	NA	TGTGCCAGCAGTTTACGAGGAGGGGCTGGAAACACCATATATTTT	CASSLRGGAGNTIYF
TRBV27	NA	TRBJ2-3	NA	TGTGCCAGCAGTCTAGGGACTCTCACAGATACGCAGTATTTT	CASSLGTLTDTQYF
TRBV30	NA	TRBJ1-3	NA	TGTGCCCTCAGGCTACTGGGCGGAAACACCATATATTTT	CALRLLGGNTIYF
TRBV4-1	NA	TRBJ2-2	NA	TGCGCCAGCAGCCAAGGCCCACAGTCGAACACCGGGGAGCTGTTTTTT	CASSQGPQSNTGELFF
TRBV5-6	NA	TRBJ2-5	NA	TGTGCCAGCAGCCCCTGGACATCCATCCAAGAGACCCAGTACTTC	CASSPWTSIQETQYF
TRBV27	few	TRBJ2-7	TRBD1	TGTGCCAGCAGTTTAGATTGGGACAGCTCCTACGAGCAGTACTTC	CASSLDWDSSYEQYF
TRBV6-5	NA	TRBJ2-3	NA	TGTGCCAGCAGTTACACCTCACAGGGCACAGATACGCAGTATTTT	CASSYTSQGTDTQYF
TRBV4-3	NA	TRBJ1-2	NA	TGCGCCAGCAGCCAAGTGTACAGATCTAACTATGGCTACACCTTC	CASSQVYRSNYGYTF
TRBV20-1	NA	TRBJ2-5	NA	TGCAGTGCTCCTATCGAGACCCAGTACTTC	CSAPIETQYF